This T cell receptor (beta chain) was profiled in a study of CXCR3-negative and CXCR3-positive naive CD8 T cells. Regarding this clonotype: Its antigen is unknown.

Naive CD8+ T cells were CD45RO-CCR7+CD27+CD95-. Points from the study as a whole: Naive CXCR3-positive cells had TRB CDR3s more hydrophobic than those of CXCR3-negative naive cells.

The study made its TRB cDNA libraries by 5' RACE, adding UMI labels. TCRdb reprocessed the 5' RACE reads and reports one entry per CDR3 protein, with no DNA. The sample has around 60,000 distinct CDR3 sequences. The receptor was isolated from a human donor in good health. Some clones in this sample may be carry-over from other donors' samples. The sequenced sample consisted of naive CXCR3+ CD8+ T cells from blood. Documented subset: CD45RO-CCR7+CD27+CD95- naive CD8+ T cells expressing CXCR3 (TNR3+).

CDR3: CASSPLLAGGEADTQYF. The chain uses TRBV18 and TRBJ2-3; lacking DNA, the TRBD2 call made by TCRdb goes unchecked. The CDR3 sequence is 17 residues long. The germline gives CDR1 KGHSH, CDR2 LQKENI.